This T cell receptor beta chain was documented in a study of cytomegalovirus exposure and HLA in healthy donors. The PCR used 60 Vbeta and 13 Jbeta primers. The protocol was immunoSEQ multiplex PCR, while the TCRdb copy is restricted to in-frame clones and leaves out a portion. The table records about 160,000 clones, approximately 80% of them present only once. The CDR3 is 14 residues long. The V and J ends lost 3 bases and 6 bases, in that order; junction bases with no gene match: 4. The germline V gene has CDR1 MRHNA and CDR2 SNTAGT. The receptor was derived from a man in his forties in good health and CMV-seronegative. V usage is TRBV6-4 and J usage is TRBJ2-2; 7 bases align to TRBD1. The sample comprised PBMCs. Here the CDR3 reads CASSEDRESGELFF. The CDR3 DNA sequence: TGTGCCAGCAGTGAAGACAGGGAGTCCGGGGAGCTGTTTTTT.